This TCR beta chain was retrieved from a study of shared clonotypes between healthy human individuals. Study-wide findings and caveats: An expected dependence of interdonor clonotype sharing on sequencing depth was noted. Only blood was sampled; tissue repertoires likely differ.

CDR1 MNHNY and CDR2 SVGAGI come from the germline V gene (reference sequence). CDR3 length equals 15 residues. V was pared by 4 bases and J by 4 bases, with 14 bases between. Turning to this clone: The antigen is unknown.

The deep-level immunoSEQ assay was used. The repertoire was sequenced with immunoSEQ multiplex PCR; TCRdb's copy has only in-frame clones and lacks some. Among about 520,000 clones listed, roughly 80% were seen once. With unsorted samples, genomic DNA was obtained from 75 million to 90 million PBMCs. The sequence came from a woman aged 35 to 49 in good health. Some clones in this sample may be carry-over from other donors' samples. The sequenced sample consisted of PBMCs. The chain employs TRBV6-6 and TRBJ1-5; maybe TRBD1 (6 bases). The CDR3 region is CASSLVGGFNQPQHF. DNA of the CDR3: TGTGCCAGCAGTTTGGTAGGGGGGTTTAATCAGCCCCAGCATTTT.